Listed below are T cell receptor beta chains from one sample, sequenced in a study of response to subunit inactivated influenza vaccine. TCRdb redid the calling of the RT-PCR reads with MiXCR, one entry per CDR3 protein. There are just under 550,000 distinct CDR3 sequences in the sample; roughly 23% occur only once, and around 2.8% lies in the top ten. The sample was also reused in another study, on T cells expressing NK-cell markers.

The sample was CD4+ T cells sorted from PBMCs, taken approximately 13 days after vaccination. The receptors originated from a man between 45 and 60 years old who received an inactivated influenza vaccine. Each CDR3 is given with its conserved first and last residue. A D gene is named only where the DNA matches it firmly. Clone size is stated in some rows and not others, as once, few, many or a class when expanded.

D | J | size | V | CDR3 | DNA
. | TRBJ2-5 | . | TRBV7-2 | CASSLGHQPTQYF | TGTGCCAGCAGCTTAGGGCACCAACCGACCCAGTACTTC
. | TRBJ2-5 | . | TRBV5-5 | CASSLGVGGSETQYF | TGTGCCAGCAGCTTGGGTGTGGGGGGCAGTGAGACCCAGTACTTC
. | TRBJ1-2 | . | TRBV7-2 | CASSLASSRGYTF | TGTGCCAGCAGCTTAGCGTCGTCCCGTGGCTACACCTTC
. | TRBJ2-2 | . | TRBV19 | CASSSRGTRTGELFF | TGTGCCAGTAGTTCGAGGGGGACCCGGACCGGGGAGCTGTTTTTT
. | TRBJ2-1 | . | TRBV5-6 | CASSFRAPNSYNEQSF | TGTGCCAGCAGCTTTAGGGCCCCCAACTCCTACAATGAGCAGTCCTTC
. | TRBJ2-5 | few | TRBV14 | CASSQFGAKETQYF | TGTGCCAGCAGCCAATTCGGGGCCAAAGAGACCCAGTACTTC
TRBD2 | TRBJ2-2 | . | TRBV7-2 | CASSRTRFTGELFF | TGTGCCAGCAGCCGGACTAGATTCACCGGGGAGCTGTTTTTT
TRBD2 | TRBJ2-5 | many | TRBV12-3/TRBV12-4 | CASSAGGLAGRETQYF | TGTGCCAGCAGTGCCGGGGGACTAGCGGGGAGGGAGACCCAGTACTTC
. | TRBJ2-2 | . | TRBV6-2/TRBV6-3 | CASSYRSSRAGQNTGELFF | TGTGCCAGCAGTTACCGAAGTAGTCGGGCAGGACAGAACACCGGGGAGCTGTTTTTT
. | TRBJ2-2 | few | TRBV10-3 | CATAGTKTGELFF | TGTGCCACCGCCGGGACCAAGACCGGGGAGCTGTTTTTT
TRBD1 | TRBJ2-1 | few | TRBV30 | CAWSKETGNNEQFF | TGTGCCTGGAGCAAGGAGACAGGGAACAATGAGCAGTTCTTC
. | TRBJ2-7 | many | TRBV11-2 | CASSLVSRWVLPVYF | TGTGCCAGCAGCTTAGTGAGTCGGTGGGTTCTACCGGTGTACTTC
. | TRBJ2-6 | . | TRBV7-6 | CASSHRDSGANVLTF | TGTGCCAGCAGCCACCGAGACTCTGGGGCCAACGTCCTGACTTTC
. | TRBJ1-5 | . | TRBV12-3/TRBV12-4 | CASSFDGNQPQHF | TGTGCCAGCAGTTTTGACGGCAATCAGCCCCAGCATTTT
. | TRBJ1-1 | few | TRBV12-3/TRBV12-4 | CASTWGGASFF | TGTGCCAGCACCTGGGGGGGGGCGTCTTTCTTT
TRBD2 | TRBJ2-5 | few | TRBV18 | CASSPFSGGQETQYF | TGTGCCAGCTCACCATTTAGCGGGGGACAAGAGACCCAGTACTTC
. | TRBJ1-1 | . | TRBV21-1 | CASSNSPGKGTEAFF | TGTGCCAGCAGCAATTCCCCCGGGAAGGGGACTGAAGCTTTCTTT
. | TRBJ1-4 | . | TRBV27 | CASKIRQDSEKLFF | TGTGCCAGCAAAATCCGACAGGATAGCGAAAAACTGTTTTTT
. | TRBJ1-5 | once | TRBV5-5 | CASGRSNNQPQHF | TGTGCCAGCGGTAGGTCGAACAATCAGCCCCAGCATTTT
. | TRBJ2-2 | few | TRBV7-8 | CASSSRRIPNTGELFF | TGTGCCAGCAGCTCCCGGAGGATCCCGAACACCGGGGAGCTGTTTTTT
. | TRBJ2-7 | . | TRBV7-3 | CASSLGGGRDYEQYF | TGTGCCAGCAGCCTCGGGGGCGGGAGAGACTACGAGCAGTACTTC
. | TRBJ1-1 | few | TRBV3-1 | CASSPPGGGTEAFF | TGTGCCAGCAGCCCCCCCGGGGGTGGCACTGAAGCTTTCTTT
. | TRBJ1-5 | few | TRBV7-2 | CASSFSRVGNQPQHF | TGTGCCAGCAGTTTCTCCAGGGTTGGCAATCAGCCCCAGCATTTT
. | TRBJ1-2 | few | TRBV28 | CASSLWTSALYSYGYTF | TGTGCCAGCAGTTTATGGACCTCGGCGTTGTATAGCTATGGCTACACCTTC
TRBD1 | TRBJ2-3 | . | TRBV15 | CATSRDKKQGEQDTQYF | TGTGCCACCAGCAGGGACAAGAAACAGGGGGAACAAGATACGCAGTATTTT
TRBD1 | TRBJ2-5 | . | TRBV20-1 | CSARGSSQGRETQYF | TGCAGTGCTAGAGGCTCATCACAGGGGCGAGAGACCCAGTACTTC
TRBD2 | TRBJ2-3 | . | TRBV29-1 | CSVEAGLSTDTQYF | TGCAGCGTTGAAGCGGGACTAAGCACAGATACGCAGTATTTT
. | TRBJ1-5 | few | TRBV2 | CASTKSGTQNQPQHF | TGTGCCAGCACCAAATCCGGGACACAGAATCAGCCCCAGCATTTT
. | TRBJ2-7 | many | TRBV6-2/TRBV6-3 | CASSLTGKPYF | TGTGCCAGCAGTTTAACAGGGAAGCCGTACTTC
. | TRBJ1-1 | few | TRBV5-5 | CASSRNWGAEAFF | TGTGCCAGCAGCCGAAACTGGGGGGCTGAAGCTTTCTTT
TRBD1 | TRBJ2-2 | few | TRBV12-3/TRBV12-4 | CASSQTPGQGTGELFF | TGTGCCAGCAGTCAAACCCCGGGACAGGGGACCGGGGAGCTGTTTTTT
. | TRBJ2-2 | . | TRBV7-2 | CASRSDLHTGELFF | TGTGCCAGCAGGTCGGACTTACACACCGGGGAGCTGTTTTTT
TRBD2 | TRBJ2-1 | few | TRBV20-1 | CSGLKPGGNNEQFF | TGCAGTGGGCTTAAACCGGGAGGAAACAATGAGCAGTTCTTC
. | TRBJ2-7 | many | TRBV5-1 | CASSLGPGAYEQYF | TGCGCCAGCAGCTTGGGCCCGGGGGCCTACGAGCAGTACTTC
. | TRBJ2-5 | . | TRBV5-1 | CASSLALDSGNQETQYF | TGCGCCAGCAGCTTGGCCTTGGATAGCGGAAATCAAGAGACCCAGTACTTC
. | TRBJ1-5 | many | TRBV20-1 | CSSDPLGQPQHF | TGCAGTTCGGACCCCTTAGGGCAGCCCCAGCATTTT
. | TRBJ1-4 | many | TRBV12-3/TRBV12-4 | CASSRDTGKLFF | TGTGCCAGCAGCCGCGACACGGGAAAACTGTTTTTT
TRBD2 | TRBJ2-2 | . | TRBV7-2 | CASSLAMTSGANTGELFF | TGTGCCAGCAGCTTAGCCATGACTAGCGGGGCGAACACCGGGGAGCTGTTTTTT
. | TRBJ1-4 | . | TRBV4-2 | CASSQTAINEKLFF | TGTGCCAGCAGCCAGACAGCGATTAATGAAAAACTGTTTTTT
. | TRBJ2-1 | . | TRBV19 | CATQLGSRGNEQFF | TGTGCCACCCAATTGGGGTCTCGGGGCAATGAGCAGTTCTTC
. | TRBJ2-6 | . | TRBV2 | CASRDRSGANVLTF | TGTGCCAGCAGGGACCGGTCTGGGGCCAACGTCCTGACTTTC
. | TRBJ1-2 | . | TRBV15 | CATSRDPGAPNYGYTF | TGTGCCACCAGCAGAGATCCGGGGGCGCCTAACTATGGCTACACCTTC
. | TRBJ2-7 | . | TRBV5-4 | CASSLTGSHYEQYF | TGTGCCAGCAGCTTGACGGGCAGCCACTACGAGCAGTACTTC
. | TRBJ1-2 | . | TRBV7-8 | CASSSSPWTEGGYTF | TGTGCCAGCAGCTCTAGCCCCTGGACCGAGGGAGGCTACACCTTC
TRBD2 | TRBJ2-3 | . | TRBV5-4 | CASSLGLAGEKGDTQYF | TGTGCCAGCAGCTTGGGACTAGCGGGGGAGAAAGGGGATACGCAGTATTTT
. | TRBJ2-1 | . | TRBV6-4 | CASRKDNSYNEQFF | TGTGCCAGCAGGAAGGACAATTCCTACAATGAGCAGTTCTTC
. | TRBJ2-7 | . | TRBV5-1 | CASSLAPGGYEQYF | TGCGCCAGCAGCTTGGCCCCCGGGGGATACGAGCAGTACTTC
. | TRBJ1-4 | few | TRBV12-3/TRBV12-4 | CASAGPPNEKLFF | TGTGCCAGCGCGGGTCCTCCCAATGAAAAACTGTTTTTT
TRBD2 | TRBJ2-1 | . | TRBV28 | CASSSGLAGNNEQFF | TGTGCCAGCAGTTCGGGACTAGCGGGAAACAATGAGCAGTTCTTC
TRBD2 | TRBJ2-3 | . | TRBV6-5 | CASRTSVDTQYF | TGTGCCAGCAGGACTAGCGTAGATACGCAGTATTTT
. | TRBJ1-1 | . | TRBV6-2/TRBV6-3 | CASSYSGRGSTEAFF | TGTGCCAGCAGTTACTCGGGCAGGGGAAGCACTGAAGCTTTCTTT
TRBD1 | TRBJ1-2 | . | TRBV5-1 | CASSPTAGQGAYGYTF | TGCGCCAGCAGCCCCACGGCGGGACAGGGGGCATATGGCTACACCTTC
TRBD1 | TRBJ2-7 | few | TRBV10-3 | CAISDHSGTARSYEQYF | TGTGCCATCAGTGACCACTCCGGGACAGCCCGTTCCTACGAGCAGTACTTC
. | TRBJ2-5 | once | TRBV6-2/TRBV6-3 | CASSYVGGLKTQYF | TGTGCCAGCAGTTACGTTGGCGGACTAAAGACCCAGTACTTC
TRBD1 | TRBJ1-5 | . | TRBV7-8 | CASSAQDRGPQHF | TGTGCCAGCAGCGCCCAGGACAGGGGGCCCCAGCATTTT
. | TRBJ1-5 | . | TRBV20-1 | CSASVHGLRSNQPQHF | TGCAGTGCTAGTGTTCATGGCCTCCGTAGCAATCAGCCCCAGCATTTT
TRBD1 | TRBJ2-7 | few | TRBV14 | CASSQASGGEQYF | TGTGCCAGCAGCCAAGCGTCAGGGGGCGAGCAGTACTTC
. | TRBJ2-7 | . | TRBV18 | CASSPQTGEIPYEQYF | TGTGCCAGCTCACCTCAGACAGGAGAAATACCCTACGAGCAGTACTTC
TRBD1 | TRBJ2-7 | few | TRBV2 | CASSERGQGMWEQYF | TGTGCCAGCAGTGAAAGAGGACAGGGGATGTGGGAGCAGTACTTC